The 8 T cell receptor beta chains listed next were all sequenced from one sample in a study of identifying expanded T cells in peripheral blood. The assay was immunoSEQ multiplex PCR, and TCRdb's table has in-frame clones only and misses some. Of tens of thousands of clones listed, around 89% are singletons. The sequenced sample consisted of blood. These receptor sequences come from a person between 18 and 69 years old in good health.

This clone came up a few times. The rearrangement links TRBV5-1 to TRBJ2-7; the D call may be TRBD1 or TRBD2 (6 bases each). The CDR3 consists of 15 residues. Germline V gene sequence: CDR1 SGHRS, CDR2 YFSETQ. Trimming stripped 4 bases from V and 0 bases from J, with 14 bases between. The CDR3 here is CASSRGRSSSYEQYF. The CDR3 region has the DNA TGCGCCAGCAGCCGGGGGCGGAGTAGCTCCTACGAGCAGTACTTC.

The chain links TRBV18 to TRBJ2-7; D is perhaps TRBD1 (5 bases). The germline gives CDR1 KGHSH, CDR2 LQKENI. The ends were cut back, 4 bases at V and 3 bases at J, with 10 bases in the middle. This CDR3 is built from 13 residues. The CDR3 loop reads CASSQIDSYEQYF. In DNA, the CDR3 is TGTGCCAGCTCACAAATTGACAGCTACGAGCAGTACTTC.

V is TRBV28 and J is TRBJ1-3; no definite D call. This CDR3 contains 17 residues. The V and J ends lost 0 bases and 5 bases respectively, with 17 bases between them. Germline CDR1 is MDHEN and CDR2 is SYDVKM. The CDR3 here is CASSLWGDYQQRNTIYF. CDR3 nucleotide sequence: TGTGCCAGCAGTTTATGGGGTGACTACCAACAGAGAAACACCATATATTTT. The variable domain in full, completed from reference TRBV28 and TRBJ1-3, reads DVKVTQSSRYLVKRTGEKVFLECVQDMDHENMFWYRQDPGLGLRLIYFSYDVKMKEKGDIPEGYSVSREKKERFSLILESASTNQTSMYLCASSLWGDYQQRNTIYFGEGSWLTVV.

This sequence joins TRBV7-9 and TRBJ1-2; D perhaps matches TRBD1 (6 bases). Germline V gives CDR1 SEHNR, CDR2 FQNEAQ (reference sequence). Trimming cost V 3 bases and J 3 bases, with 14 bases left between them. The CDR3 runs to 15 residues. The CDR3 DNA reads as TGTGCCAGCAGCTTCATCGGGGAGGGGGACTATGGCTACACCTTC. Its translation: CASSFIGEGDYGYTF.

The rearrangement joins TRBV6-1 to TRBJ2-3, with 10 bases lining up with TRBD2. Germline assignment: CDR1 MNHNS and CDR2 SASEGT. This CDR3 is built from 15 residues. The ends lost 2 bases at V and 2 bases at J; junction bases unmatched: 1. The CDR3 DNA is TGTGCCAGCAGTGAAACTAGCGGGGCCACAGATACGCAGTATTTT. Its protein is CASSETSGATDTQYF.

This chain joins TRBV21-1 and TRBJ1-1. TRBV21-1 constitutes a pseudogene. The CDR3 extends over 16 amino acids. CDR3 protein: CASSKECGELSTEAFF. In DNA, the CDR3 is TGTGCCAGCAGCAAAGAGTGCGGGGAATTGAGTACTGAAGCTTTCTTT.

The chain employs TRBV5-4 and TRBJ2-2, with a possible D match to TRBD1 (6 bases). CDR1 is SGHNT, CDR2 YYREEE, per germline (reference sequence). Trimming removed 3 bases at V and 5 bases at J, with 8 bases between. CDR3 length equals 13 residues. The CDR3: CASSSGQTGELFF. CDR3 coding DNA: TGTGCCAGCAGCTCCGGACAGACCGGGGAGCTGTTTTTT.

The J gene is TRBJ1-1, the V gene TRBV27; D is ambiguous. V was pared by 3 bases and J by 5 bases, with 10 bases between. Germline V gene sequence: CDR1 MNHEY, CDR2 SMNVEV (reference sequence). This CDR3 has 13 amino acids. The CDR3 coding sequence is TGTGCCAGCAGTTTGGGTGGAGCGACTGAAGCTTTCTTT. As protein: CASSLGGATEAFF.